Presented here are 5 T cell receptor beta chains from one specimen sequenced in a study of OX40 agonist ivuxolimab in advanced cancers. TCRdb's copy holds only in-frame clones and misses some; the assay was immunoSEQ multiplex PCR. Found here are tens of thousands of clones, roughly four fifths of them singletons; the top ten hold less than 15%. Specimen: CD4+ or CD8+ T cells sorted from blood, collected in a trial of the OX40 agonist ivuxolimab. Every receptor here comes from an adult with an advanced solid tumor such as melanoma, head and neck, liver or kidney cancer.

This clone came up a few times. The genes are TRBV21-1 and TRBJ1-3. TRBV21-1 is described as a pseudogene. The length of the CDR3 is 17 residues. CDR3 sequence reads: CASSTPVGGMHGNTIYF. CDR3 nucleotides: TGTGCCAGCAGCACCCCGGTAGGGGGGATGCATGGAAACACCATATATTTT.

The chain combines TRBV5-8 with TRBJ1-1; 9 nucleotides agree with TRBD1. Per germline, CDR1 SGHTS and CDR2 YDEGEE. The CDR3 extends over 14 amino acids. Germline trimming cut 4 bases from V and 9 bases from J; bases unmatched to any gene: 10. CDR3 sequence: CASSRTGTGYQAFF. Written as DNA, the CDR3 is TGTGCCAGCAGCCGGACCGGGACAGGGTATCAAGCTTTCTTT.

Written as DNA, the CDR3 is TGCGCCAGCAGCTTGGAGACTAGCGGGGGGTTGTACGAGCAGTACTTC. Translating it yields CASSLETSGGLYEQYF. The rearrangement joins TRBV5-1 to TRBJ2-7; 13 bases are shared with TRBD2. Per germline, CDR1 SGHRS and CDR2 YFSETQ. The CDR3 consists of 16 residues. The trim removed 0 bases at V and 4 bases at J, leaving 4 bases unmatched.

V gene TRBV10-3 combines with J gene TRBJ2-5, with 12 bases lining up with TRBD2. V shed 0 bases, J shed 2 bases, and the junction held 7 bases outside the gene matches. Per germline, CDR1 ENHRY and CDR2 SYGVKD. The CDR3 runs to 18 residues. This CDR3 reads CAISESLMGTSGQETQYF. CDR3 nucleotide sequence: TGTGCCATCAGTGAGTCATTGATGGGGACTAGCGGGCAAGAGACCCAGTACTTC.

The J gene is TRBJ2-7, the V gene TRBV13, with D possibly being TRBD1 (6 bases). This CDR3 spans 16 amino acids. Trimming took 5 bases from V and 2 from J, leaving 19 bases between them. CDR1 and CDR2 from the germline V gene are PRHDT and FYEKMQ (reference sequence). CDR3 sequence (DNA): TGTGCCAGCAGCCTGGAACAGGGTCGAAACACCTACGAGCAGTACTTC. Residues: CASSLEQGRNTYEQYF.